What follows are 11 T cell receptor beta chains derived from one specimen sequenced in a study of cytomegalovirus exposure and HLA in healthy donors. The PCR had 60 Vbeta and 13 Jbeta primers. Here immunoSEQ multiplex PCR was the method, and the copy in TCRdb shows in-frame clones only, minus some. The table shows roughly 170,000 clones, with more than 65% occurring only once. The material sequenced was PBMCs. Every receptor here comes from a girl under 10 years old in good health and CMV-seropositive.

V and J are TRBV15 and TRBJ1-2; D may be TRBD1 (5 bases). The germline gives CDR1 LNHNV, CDR2 YYDKDF (reference sequence). The CDR3 totals 14 residues. V dropped 3 bases and J dropped 7 bases, with 15 bases sitting between them. DNA for the CDR3: TGTGCCACCAGCAGCTACGGGGGGATTGGTGGCTACACCTTC. It specifies CATSSYGGIGGYTF.

This clone has just a few counts. The CDR3 spells CASSAIPQGSNQPQHF. DNA of the CDR3: TGCGCCAGCAGTGCAATCCCTCAGGGGAGCAATCAGCCCCAGCATTTT. The J gene is TRBJ1-5, the V gene TRBV10-1, with D possibly TRBD1 on 6 matching bases. Germline CDR1 is WNHNN and CDR2 is SYGVQD (reference sequence). CDR3 length equals 16 residues. The V end was cut by 4 bases, the J end by 1 base, with 14 bases between.

The chain employs TRBV6-5 and TRBJ2-2; 12 bases are a match to TRBD2. CDR1 is MNHEY and CDR2 is SVGAGI in the germline V gene. Trimming at V came to 4 bases and at J to 4 bases, leaving 4 bases not matched to a gene. CDR3 size: 16 residues. DNA of the CDR3: TGTGCCAGCAGTTTGACTAGCGGGAGCGCCACCGGGGAGCTGTTTTTT. Protein sequence: CASSLTSGSATGELFF.

The V gene is TRBV11-3, the J gene TRBJ2-2; no clear D gene. This CDR3 region has 13 residues. CDR1 SGHNT and CDR2 YENEEA come from the germline V gene. Trimming left V 0 bases short and J 9 bases short, with 8 bases between. CDR3 bases: TGTGCCAGCAGCTTAGACGGGTTTCGGGAGCTGTTTTTT. Translated: CASSLDGFRELFF. Full variable domain (remainder filled in from reference TRBV11-3 and TRBJ2-2): EAGVVQSPRYKIIEKKQPVAFWCNPISGHNTLYWYLQNLGQGPELLIRYENEEAVDDSQLPKDRFSAERLKGVDSTLKIQPAELGDSAVYLCASSLDGFRELFFGEGSRLTVL.

The V gene is TRBV12-5, the J gene TRBJ1-2; TRBD1 matches at 7 bases. The CDR3 runs to 16 residues. J gave up 8 bases and V 5 bases, and 17 bases lay outside the gene matches. In germline, CDR1 is LGHNT, CDR2 FRNRAP. The CDR3 loop is CASGNSTGLVFLGYTF. CDR3 nucleotide sequence: TGTGCTAGTGGTAACTCGACAGGGCTGGTATTTTTGGGCTACACCTTC.

This clone was counted a single time. This chain joins TRBV12-2 and TRBJ1-5; the table names TRBD1, a call not compared with the DNA. TRBV12-2 is termed a pseudogene. The CDR3 runs to 15 residues. This CDR3 reads CASRPALTFNQPQHF. In nucleotides, the CDR3 is TGTGCAAGTCGCCCCGCCTTGACATTTAATCAGCCCCAGCATTTT.

The chain couples TRBV10-1 to TRBJ2-3; weak D call: TRBD1 (5 bases). In germline, CDR1 is WNHNN, CDR2 SYGVQD (reference sequence). This CDR3 has 16 residues. Trimming took off 3 bases at V and 0 bases at J, with 13 bases between the two ends. The CDR3 loop reads CASSEQAAFSTDTQYF. CDR3 nucleotides: TGCGCCAGCAGTGAACAGGCAGCCTTTAGCACAGATACGCAGTATTTT.

DNA for the CDR3: TGTGCCAGCAGTGAAAACCCCACCCGAATCTCCGGCTATGGCTACACCTTC. Encoded protein: CASSENPTRISGYGYTF. The V and J genes are TRBV2 and TRBJ1-2; D is unresolved. The CDR3 loop spans 17 amino acids. Germline-derived CDR1 and CDR2 are SNHLY and FYNNEI. Trimming pared 2 bases from V and 4 bases from J, leaving 20 bases between.

This chain connects TRBV27 to TRBJ2-6; TRBD1 aligns across 7 bases. Germline V lookup: CDR1 MNHEY, CDR2 SMNVEV (reference sequence). The CDR3 spans 19 residues. The junction had 14 bases not matched to a gene; V was cut back by 6 bases and J by 0 bases. The CDR3 DNA follows: TGTGCCAGCAGGCTCAAACAGGGGACCCCTACCTCTGGGGCCAACGTCCTGACTTTC. Translating it yields CASRLKQGTPTSGANVLTF.

The V call is TRBV6-1, the J call TRBJ2-5; the D gene is possibly TRBD2 (5 bases). The DNA end favors TRBJ2-7, so the J call may be wrong. Germline V gene data show CDR1 as MNHNS and CDR2 as SASEGT. The CDR3 is 13 residues long. Here the CDR3 DNA reads TGTGCCAGCAGTGGACTATCCCCGAACGAGCAGTACTTC. As protein: CASSGLSPNEQYF.

This clone has only a few counts. In DNA, the CDR3 is TGTGCCAGCGAGGCGGGAGAAACTGGTGAGCAGTTCTTC. This codes for CASEAGETGEQFF. This chain uses TRBV6-1 with TRBJ2-1; 7 bases map to TRBD2. J gave up 9 bases and V 8 bases, and 10 bases lay outside the gene matches. The CDR3 is 13 residues long. Per germline, CDR1 MNHNS and CDR2 SASEGT.